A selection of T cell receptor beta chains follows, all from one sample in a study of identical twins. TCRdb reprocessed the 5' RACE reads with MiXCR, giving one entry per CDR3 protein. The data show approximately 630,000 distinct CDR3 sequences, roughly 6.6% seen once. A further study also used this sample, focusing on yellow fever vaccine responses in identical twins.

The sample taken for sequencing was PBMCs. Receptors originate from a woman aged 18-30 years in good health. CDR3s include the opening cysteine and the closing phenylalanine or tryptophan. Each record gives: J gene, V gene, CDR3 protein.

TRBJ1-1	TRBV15	CATSGRRGSDTEAFF
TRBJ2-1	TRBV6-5	CASSYDRIIYNEQFF
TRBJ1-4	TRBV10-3	CATSRGDGEKLFF
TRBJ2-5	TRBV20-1	CSAYTTSGGGETQYF
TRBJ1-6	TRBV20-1	CSARDLIGSYNSPLHF
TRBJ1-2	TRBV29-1	CSVASQGASGYTF
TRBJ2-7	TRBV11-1	CASSLENPGLAGVEEQYF
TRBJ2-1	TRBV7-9	CASSTGQGYNEQFF
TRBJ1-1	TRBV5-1	CASNPGQPNTEAFF
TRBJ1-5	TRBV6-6	CATTGQGHQPQHF
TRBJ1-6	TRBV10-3	CAIVGSSYNSPLHF
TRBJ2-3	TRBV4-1	CASSQAFATTDTQYF
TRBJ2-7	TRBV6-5	CASSYDFRTDTYEQYF
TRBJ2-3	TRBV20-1	CSARRSGTDTQYF
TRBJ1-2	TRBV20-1	CSASMLGGYTF
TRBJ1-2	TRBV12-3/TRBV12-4	CASSPIPLPNYGYTF
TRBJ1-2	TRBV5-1	CASSDGDFGYTF
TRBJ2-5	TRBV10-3	CAIRRTQYF
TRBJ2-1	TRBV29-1	CSVEGVAGGFSSYNEQFF
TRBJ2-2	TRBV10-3	CAIKELGTGELFF
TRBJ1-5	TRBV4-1	CASSQETGNTQPQHF
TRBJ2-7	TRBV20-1	CSARDGRLGDSYEQYF
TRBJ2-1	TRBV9	CASSKGGVNEQFF
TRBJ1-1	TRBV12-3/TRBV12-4	CASSPWAGGGNTEAFF
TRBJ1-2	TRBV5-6	CASSLNLRQGGSTNYGYTF
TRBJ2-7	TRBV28	CASSMILFDGQYF
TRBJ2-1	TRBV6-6	CASSYSPREQFF
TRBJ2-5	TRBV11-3	CASSQVPGAQETQYF
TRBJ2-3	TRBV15	CATSREVRGRASADTQYF
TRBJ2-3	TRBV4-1	CASSQVQSTDTQYF
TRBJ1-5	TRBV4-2	CASSQGQTAWGPQHF
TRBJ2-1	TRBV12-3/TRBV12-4	CASSLATSGEYNEQFF
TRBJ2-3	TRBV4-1	CASSQNSPDTQYF
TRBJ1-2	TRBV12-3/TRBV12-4	CASRLDGYTF
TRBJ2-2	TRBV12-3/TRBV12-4	CASSLEGASGELFF
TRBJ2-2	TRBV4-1	CASSQGPGLAKGELFF
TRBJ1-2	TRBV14	CASSQGLINGYTF
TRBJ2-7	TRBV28	CASSASGTIDLEQYF
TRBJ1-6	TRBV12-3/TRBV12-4	CASRPPGLLESPLHF
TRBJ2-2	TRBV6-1	CASKSGRNTGELFF
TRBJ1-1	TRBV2	CASKRDRGLVVTEAFF
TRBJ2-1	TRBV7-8	CASSIKARSAYNEQFF
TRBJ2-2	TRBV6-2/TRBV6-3	CASSYQAVANTGELFF
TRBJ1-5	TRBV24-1	CATTPSDRGNNQPQHF
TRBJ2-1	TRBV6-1	CASREGGYNEQFF